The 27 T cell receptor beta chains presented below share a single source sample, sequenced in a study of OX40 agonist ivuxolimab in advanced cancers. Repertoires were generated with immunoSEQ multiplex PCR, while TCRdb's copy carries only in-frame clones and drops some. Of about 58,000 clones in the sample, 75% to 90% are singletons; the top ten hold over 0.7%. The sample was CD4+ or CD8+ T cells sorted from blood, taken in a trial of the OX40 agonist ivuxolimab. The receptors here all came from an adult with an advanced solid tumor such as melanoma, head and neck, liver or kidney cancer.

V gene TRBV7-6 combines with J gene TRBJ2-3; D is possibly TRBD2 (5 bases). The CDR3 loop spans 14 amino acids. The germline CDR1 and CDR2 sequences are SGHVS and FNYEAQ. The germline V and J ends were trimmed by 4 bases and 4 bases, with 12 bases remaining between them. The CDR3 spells CASSSLGSADTQYF. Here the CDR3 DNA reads TGTGCCAGCAGCTCACTAGGTTCAGCAGATACGCAGTATTTT.

CDR3 amino acids: CASSSPRVSPYEQYF. As DNA, the CDR3 is TGTGCCAGCAGCTCCCCCAGGGTATCCCCCTACGAGCAGTACTTC. This chain uses TRBV11-2 with TRBJ2-7, with D maybe TRBD1 (5 bases). CDR1 is SGHAT, CDR2 FQNNGV, per germline. V lost 4 bases and J lost 2, with 15 bases in between. The CDR3 is 15 residues long. The variable domain in full, with the rest retrieved from reference TRBV11-2 and TRBJ2-7, is EAGVAQSPRYKIIEKRQSVAFWCNPISGHATLYWYQQILGQGPKLLIQFQNNGVVDDSQLPKDRFSAERLKGVDSTLKIQPAKLEDSAVYLCASSSPRVSPYEQYFGPGTRLTVT.

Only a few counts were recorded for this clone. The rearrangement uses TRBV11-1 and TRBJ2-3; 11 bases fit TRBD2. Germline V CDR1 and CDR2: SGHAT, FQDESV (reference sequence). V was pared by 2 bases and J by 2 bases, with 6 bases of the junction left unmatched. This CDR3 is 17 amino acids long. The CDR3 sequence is CASSLWIAGGNTDTQYF. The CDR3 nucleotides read TGTGCCAGCAGCTTATGGATAGCGGGGGGGAACACAGATACGCAGTATTTT.

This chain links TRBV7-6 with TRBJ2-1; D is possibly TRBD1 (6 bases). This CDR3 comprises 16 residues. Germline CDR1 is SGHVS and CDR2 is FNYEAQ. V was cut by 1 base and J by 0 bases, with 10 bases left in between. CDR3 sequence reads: CASSLGRQVSYNEQFF. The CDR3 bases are TGTGCCAGCAGCTTAGGACGACAGGTCTCCTACAATGAGCAGTTCTTC.

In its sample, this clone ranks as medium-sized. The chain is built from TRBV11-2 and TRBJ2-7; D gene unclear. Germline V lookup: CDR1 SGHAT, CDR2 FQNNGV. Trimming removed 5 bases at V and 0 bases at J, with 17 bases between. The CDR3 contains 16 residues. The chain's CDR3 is CASSPLSRPDSYEQYF. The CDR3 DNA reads TGTGCCAGCAGCCCGCTGAGCCGCCCTGACTCCTACGAGCAGTACTTC.

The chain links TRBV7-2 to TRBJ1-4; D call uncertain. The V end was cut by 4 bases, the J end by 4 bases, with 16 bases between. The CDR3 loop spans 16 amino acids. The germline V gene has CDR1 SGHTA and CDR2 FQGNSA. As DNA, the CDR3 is TGTGCCAGCAGCTCCGGCGGCCCCTCCCGTAATGAAAAACTGTTTTTT. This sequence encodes CASSSGGPSRNEKLFF.

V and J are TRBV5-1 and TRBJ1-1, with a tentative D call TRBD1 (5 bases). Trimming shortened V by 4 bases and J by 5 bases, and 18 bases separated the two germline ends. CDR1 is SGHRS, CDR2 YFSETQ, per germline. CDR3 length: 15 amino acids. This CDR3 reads CASSEGIRGGTEAFF. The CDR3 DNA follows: TGCGCCAGCAGCGAAGGGATTAGGGGAGGGACTGAAGCTTTCTTT.

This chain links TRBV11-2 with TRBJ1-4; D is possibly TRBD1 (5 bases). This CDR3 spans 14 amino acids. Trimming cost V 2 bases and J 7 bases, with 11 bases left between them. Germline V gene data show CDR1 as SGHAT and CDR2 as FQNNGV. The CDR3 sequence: CASSLMGDGEKLFF. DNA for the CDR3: TGTGCCAGCAGCTTAATGGGGGACGGTGAAAAACTGTTTTTT.

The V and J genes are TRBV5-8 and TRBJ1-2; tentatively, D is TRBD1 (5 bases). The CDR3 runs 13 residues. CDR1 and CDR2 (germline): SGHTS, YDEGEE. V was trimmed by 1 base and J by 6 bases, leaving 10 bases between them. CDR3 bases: TGTGCCAGCAGCTTGCGGCCAGGGAATGGCTACACCTTC. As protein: CASSLRPGNGYTF.

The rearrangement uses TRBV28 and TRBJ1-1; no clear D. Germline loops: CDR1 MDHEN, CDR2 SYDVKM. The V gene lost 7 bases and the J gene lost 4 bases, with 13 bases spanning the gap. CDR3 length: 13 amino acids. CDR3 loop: CASTSGVVTEAFF. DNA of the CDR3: TGTGCCAGCACCTCCGGGGTAGTCACTGAAGCTTTCTTT.

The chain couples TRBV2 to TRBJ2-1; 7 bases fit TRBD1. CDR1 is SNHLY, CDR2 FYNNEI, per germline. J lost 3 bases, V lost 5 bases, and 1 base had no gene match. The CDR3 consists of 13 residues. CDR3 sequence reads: CASSWDSYNEQFF. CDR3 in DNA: TGTGCCAGCAGTTGGGACAGCTACAATGAGCAGTTCTTC.

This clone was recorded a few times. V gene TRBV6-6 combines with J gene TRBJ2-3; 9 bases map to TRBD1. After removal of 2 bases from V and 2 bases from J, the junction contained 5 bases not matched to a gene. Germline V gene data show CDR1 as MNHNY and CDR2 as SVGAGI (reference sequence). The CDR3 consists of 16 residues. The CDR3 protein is CASSYGTGSNTDTQYF. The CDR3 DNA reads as TGTGCCAGCAGTTACGGGACAGGGAGTAACACAGATACGCAGTATTTT.

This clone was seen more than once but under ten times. The CDR3 loop is CASRDRTGNNSPLHF. The CDR3 DNA reads as TGTGCCAGCAGGGACCGGACAGGGAATAATTCACCCCTCCACTTT. The chain uses TRBV2 and TRBJ1-6; TRBD1 matches at 8 bases. The V and J ends lost 6 bases and 5 bases, in that order; junction bases with no gene match: 6. The CDR3 sequence is 15 residues long. The germline gives CDR1 SNHLY, CDR2 FYNNEI.

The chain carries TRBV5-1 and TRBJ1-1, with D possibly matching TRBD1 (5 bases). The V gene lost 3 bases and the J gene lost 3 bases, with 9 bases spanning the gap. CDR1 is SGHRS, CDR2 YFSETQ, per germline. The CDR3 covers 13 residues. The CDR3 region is CASSWGGYTEAFF. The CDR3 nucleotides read TGCGCCAGCAGCTGGGGGGGATACACTGAAGCTTTCTTT.

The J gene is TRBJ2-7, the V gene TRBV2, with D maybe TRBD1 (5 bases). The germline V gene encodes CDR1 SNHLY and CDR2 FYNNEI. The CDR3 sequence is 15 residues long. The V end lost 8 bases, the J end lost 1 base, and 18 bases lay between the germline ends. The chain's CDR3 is CASGPSTGSSYEQYF. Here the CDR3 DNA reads TGTGCCAGCGGGCCTAGTACAGGTTCTTCCTACGAGCAGTACTTC.

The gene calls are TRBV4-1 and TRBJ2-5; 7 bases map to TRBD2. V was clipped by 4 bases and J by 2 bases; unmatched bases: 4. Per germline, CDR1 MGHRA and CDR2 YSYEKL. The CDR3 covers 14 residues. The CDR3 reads CASSPTSMQETQYF. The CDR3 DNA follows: TGCGCCAGCAGCCCGACTAGCATGCAAGAGACCCAGTACTTC.

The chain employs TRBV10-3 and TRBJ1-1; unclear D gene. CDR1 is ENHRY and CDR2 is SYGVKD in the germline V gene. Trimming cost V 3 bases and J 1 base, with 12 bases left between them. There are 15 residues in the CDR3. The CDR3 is CAISDPGHRNTEAFF. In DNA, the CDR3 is TGTGCCATCAGTGACCCCGGGCACCGGAACACTGAAGCTTTCTTT.

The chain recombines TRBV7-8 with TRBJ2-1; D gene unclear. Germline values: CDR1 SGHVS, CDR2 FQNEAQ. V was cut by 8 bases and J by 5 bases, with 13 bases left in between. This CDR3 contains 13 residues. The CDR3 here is CASGVGSNNEQFF. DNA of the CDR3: TGTGCCAGCGGAGTAGGGTCTAACAATGAGCAGTTCTTC.

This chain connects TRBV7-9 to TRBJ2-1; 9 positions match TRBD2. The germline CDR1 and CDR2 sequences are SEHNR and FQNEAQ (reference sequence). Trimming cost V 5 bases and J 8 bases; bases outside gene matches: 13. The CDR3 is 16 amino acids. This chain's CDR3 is CASSPRASGVTDEQFF. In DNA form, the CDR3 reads TGTGCCAGCAGCCCGAGGGCTAGCGGGGTTACGGATGAGCAGTTCTTC.

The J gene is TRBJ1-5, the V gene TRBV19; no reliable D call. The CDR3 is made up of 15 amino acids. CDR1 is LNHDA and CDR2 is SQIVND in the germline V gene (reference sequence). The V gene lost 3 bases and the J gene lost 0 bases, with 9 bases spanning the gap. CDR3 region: CASSIGIFSNQPQHF. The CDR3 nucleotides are TGTGCCAGTAGTATCGGAATCTTTAGCAATCAGCCCCAGCATTTT.

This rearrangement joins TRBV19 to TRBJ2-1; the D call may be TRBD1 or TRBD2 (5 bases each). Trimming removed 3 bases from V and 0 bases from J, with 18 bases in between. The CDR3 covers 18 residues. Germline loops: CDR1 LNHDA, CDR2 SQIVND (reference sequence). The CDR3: CASSIDYEGSSSYNEQFF. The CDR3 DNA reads TGTGCCAGTAGTATTGATTACGAGGGGTCCAGCTCCTACAATGAGCAGTTCTTC.

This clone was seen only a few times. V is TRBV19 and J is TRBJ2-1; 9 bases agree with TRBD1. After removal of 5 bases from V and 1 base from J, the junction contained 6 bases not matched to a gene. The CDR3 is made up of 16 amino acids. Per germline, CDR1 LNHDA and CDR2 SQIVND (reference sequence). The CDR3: CASSRAGTGSYNEQFF. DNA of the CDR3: TGTGCCAGTAGTCGCGCCGGGACAGGGTCCTACAATGAGCAGTTCTTC.

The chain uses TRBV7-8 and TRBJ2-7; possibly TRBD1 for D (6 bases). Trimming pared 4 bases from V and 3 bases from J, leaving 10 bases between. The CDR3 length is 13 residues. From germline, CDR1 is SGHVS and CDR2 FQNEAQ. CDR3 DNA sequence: TGTGCCAGCAGCTCCGGGACATACTACGAGCAGTACTTC. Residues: CASSSGTYYEQYF.

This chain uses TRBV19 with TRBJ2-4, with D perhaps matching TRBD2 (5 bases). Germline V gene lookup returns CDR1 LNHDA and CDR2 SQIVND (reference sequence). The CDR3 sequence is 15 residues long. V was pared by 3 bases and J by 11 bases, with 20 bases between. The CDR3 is CASSMRTALLKVQYF. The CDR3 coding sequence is TGTGCCAGTAGTATGAGGACTGCCTTACTAAAAGTTCAGTACTTC.

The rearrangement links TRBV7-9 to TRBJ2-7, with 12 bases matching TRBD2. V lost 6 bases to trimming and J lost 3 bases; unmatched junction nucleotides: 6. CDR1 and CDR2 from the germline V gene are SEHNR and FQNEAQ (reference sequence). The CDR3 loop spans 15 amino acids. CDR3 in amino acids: CASSPSGGVFYEQYF. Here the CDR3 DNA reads TGTGCCAGCAGTCCTAGCGGGGGGGTTTTCTACGAGCAGTACTTC.

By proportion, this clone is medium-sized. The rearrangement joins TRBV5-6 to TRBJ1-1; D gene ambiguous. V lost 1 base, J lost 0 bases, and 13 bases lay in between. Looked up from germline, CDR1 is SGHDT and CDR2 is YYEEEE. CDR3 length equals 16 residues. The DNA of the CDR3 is TGTGCCAGCAGCTTGTTATCCCCGGGCATGAACACTGAAGCTTTCTTT. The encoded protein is CASSLLSPGMNTEAFF.

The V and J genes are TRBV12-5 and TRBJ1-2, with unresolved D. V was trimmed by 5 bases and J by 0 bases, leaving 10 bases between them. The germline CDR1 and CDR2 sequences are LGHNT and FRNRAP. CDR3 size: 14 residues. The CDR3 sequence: CASGASGTNYGYTF. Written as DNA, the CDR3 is TGTGCTAGTGGTGCCTCCGGGACTAACTATGGCTACACCTTC.